A single sample gave rise to the 16 T cell receptor beta chains below, sequenced in a study of blood T cell repertoires in COVID-19. Data came from immunoSEQ multiplex PCR; TCRdb stores just in-frame clones and leaves some out. The sample holds 300,000 to 450,000 clones, approximately 90% seen once. Sample: PBMCs or T cells enriched from blood (not recorded which). Source of these receptors: a woman aged 18-35 years who had recovered from COVID-19.

This chain uses TRBV7-2 with TRBJ2-7; D perhaps matches TRBD1 (6 bases). Germline values: CDR1 SGHTA, CDR2 FQGNSA. This CDR3 contains 14 residues. V lost 5 bases and J lost 0, with 11 bases in between. CDR3 bases: TGTGCCAGCAGCCCAGACAGGCTCTCCTACGAGCAGTACTTC. It yields the protein CASSPDRLSYEQYF.

This chain uses TRBV7-9 with TRBJ1-5; possibly TRBD1 for D (6 bases). V lost 3 bases to trimming and J lost 2 bases, with 11 bases between them. The V gene's germline CDR1 is SEHNR and CDR2 FQNEAQ (reference sequence). The CDR3 spans 15 residues. CDR3 in amino acids: CASSLAGGGNQPQHF. In DNA, the CDR3 is TGTGCCAGCAGCTTGGCGGGGGGCGGCAATCAGCCCCAGCATTTT.

The chain joins TRBV28 to TRBJ1-4; possible D gene TRBD1, 5 bases. Trimming left V 2 bases short and J 3 bases short, with 7 bases between. Germline V lookup: CDR1 MDHEN, CDR2 SYDVKM. The CDR3 loop spans 14 amino acids. CDR3 DNA: TGTGCCAGCAGTTTAGGGGGGTCTAATGAAAAACTGTTTTTT. It yields the protein CASSLGGSNEKLFF.

J is TRBJ1-5 and V is TRBV7-2; no reliable D call. Per the germline V gene, CDR1 is SGHTA and CDR2 is FQGNSA. This CDR3 has 17 residues. Trimming took off 1 base at V and 0 bases at J, with 13 bases between the two ends. CDR3 loop: CASSLVRTELSNQPQHF. For the CDR3, the DNA is TGTGCCAGCAGCTTAGTCAGAACAGAGCTTAGCAATCAGCCCCAGCATTTT. The complete variable domain, with remaining parts taken from reference TRBV7-2 and TRBJ1-5, reads GAGVSQSPSNKVTEKGKDVELRCDPISGHTALYWYRQSLGQGLEFLIYFQGNSAPDKSGLPSDRFSAERTGGSVSTLTIQRTQQEDSAVYLCASSLVRTELSNQPQHFGDGTRLSIL.

J is TRBJ2-2 and V is TRBV9; tentatively, D is TRBD2 (5 bases). CDR1 is SGDLS and CDR2 is YYNGEE in the germline V gene. This CDR3 has 17 amino acids. V was shortened by 4 bases and J by 3 bases, with 19 bases between the two germline ends. Written as DNA, the CDR3 is TGTGCCAGCAGCCCCTCTGGAGGTGGGAGATACACCGGGGAGCTGTTTTTT. Protein product: CASSPSGGGRYTGELFF.

Concerning this clone itself: One junction end disagrees with the germline gene, perhaps due to a read error. In DNA, the CDR3 is TGTGCTAGCAGACAAGCCGGGACAGGGGTCTACTACGAGCAGTACTTC. Translating gives CASRQAGTGVYYEQYF. The genes are TRBV7-7 and TRBJ2-7, with 10 bases lining up with TRBD1. Germline CDR1 is SSHAT and CDR2 is FNYEAQ (reference sequence). CDR3 size: 16 residues.

This chain uses TRBV10-3 with TRBJ1-6; possible D gene TRBD1, 5 bases. Germline-derived CDR1 and CDR2 are ENHRY and SYGVKD. The CDR3 runs 13 residues. The CDR3 here is CAGAREGNSPLHF. DNA of the CDR3: TGTGCTGGGGCCCGGGAGGGAAATTCACCCCTCCACTTT.

V and J are TRBV19 and TRBJ1-1; possibly TRBD1 for D (5 bases). This CDR3 is 17 amino acids long. Per the germline V gene, CDR1 is LNHDA and CDR2 is SQIVND (reference sequence). V lost 0 bases, J lost 1 base, and 15 bases lay in between. DNA of the CDR3: TGTGCCAGTAGTATAGAAATTGGGCGGGACGGGAACACTGAAGCTTTCTTT. It translates to CASSIEIGRDGNTEAFF.

This chain connects TRBV19 to TRBJ1-1; possibly TRBD1 for D (6 bases). Germline CDR1 is LNHDA and CDR2 is SQIVND (reference sequence). This CDR3 region has 12 residues. The V and J ends lost 7 bases and 1 base respectively, with 7 bases between them. CDR3 sequence: CASTRGNTEAFF. Here the CDR3 DNA reads TGTGCCAGTACCAGGGGGAACACTGAAGCTTTCTTT. The entire variable domain, with the rest obtained from reference TRBV19 and TRBJ1-1, is as follows: DGGITQSPKYLFRKEGQNVTLSCEQNLNHDAMYWYRQDPGQGLRLIYYSQIVNDFQKGDIAEGYSVSREKKESFPLTVTSAQKNPTAFYLCASTRGNTEAFFGQGTRLTVV.

The V gene is TRBV5-1, the J gene TRBJ2-7; 10 bases agree with TRBD1. With 0 bases clipped from V and 5 bases from J, the junction kept 11 bases outside the gene matches. CDR1 SGHRS and CDR2 YFSETQ come from the germline V gene. The CDR3 is made up of 17 amino acids. The CDR3 DNA sequence: TGCGCCAGCAGCTTGGAGAAAGGGGGACAGGGGTCCCACGAGCAGTACTTC. Its protein is CASSLEKGGQGSHEQYF.

This chain uses TRBV24-1 with TRBJ1-5, with D possibly TRBD1 on 6 matching bases. The CDR3 is made up of 11 amino acids. Per the germline V gene, CDR1 is KGHDR and CDR2 is SFDVKD. Trimming pared 3 bases from V and 15 bases from J, leaving 11 bases between. CDR3 in amino acids: CATSDGRGLHF. Written as DNA, the CDR3 is TGTGCCACCAGTGATGGCAGGGGATTGCATTTT.

This clone was seen a single time. The rearrangement joins TRBV29-1 to TRBJ1-2; D uncertain. The CDR3 loop spans 12 amino acids. CDR1 is SQVTM and CDR2 is ANQGSEA in the germline V gene. V dropped 6 bases and J dropped 7 bases, with 15 bases sitting between them. The CDR3 region is CSVPDTNGGYTF. The CDR3 DNA is TGCAGCGTCCCTGACACAAACGGTGGCTACACCTTC.

The chain joins TRBV14 to TRBJ1-5, with D possibly TRBD1 on 6 matching bases. The CDR3 has 14 amino acids. The V gene lost 5 bases and the J gene lost 4 bases, with 12 bases spanning the gap. Germline CDR1 is SGHDN and CDR2 is FVKESK. The CDR3 reads CASSVQGHNQPQHF. The CDR3 DNA follows: TGTGCCAGCAGCGTACAGGGTCATAATCAGCCCCAGCATTTT.

V gene TRBV5-4 combines with J gene TRBJ1-1; perhaps TRBD1 as D (5 bases). The CDR3 runs to 15 residues. Trimming cost V 3 bases and J 4 bases, with 16 bases left between them. The germline V gene has CDR1 SGHNT and CDR2 YYREEE (reference sequence). CDR3 DNA: TGTGCCAGCAGCTCCAAAATTGGGGGGACCACTGAAGCTTTCTTT. It translates to CASSSKIGGTTEAFF.

A single count supports this clone. The chain combines TRBV4-1 with TRBJ1-1, with TRBD1 identical over 8 bases. V was clipped by 3 bases and J by 1 base; unmatched bases: 1. The CDR3 runs to 14 residues. Germline V gives CDR1 MGHRA, CDR2 YSYEKL. Written as DNA, the CDR3 is TGCGCCAGCAGCCACGGACAGGGGAACACTGAAGCTTTCTTT. This codes for CASSHGQGNTEAFF.

As regards this clone: At one boundary the junction diverges from the germline segment, which might be a read error. The CDR3 loop is CATSDFGGNAGELFF. The CDR3 DNA follows: TGTGCCACCAGTGATTTCGGAGGGAACGCCGGGGAGCTGTTTTTT. This sequence joins TRBV24-1 and TRBJ2-2; possibly TRBD2 for D (6 bases). This CDR3 comprises 15 residues. Germline values: CDR1 KGHDR, CDR2 SFDVKD.